The table lists the clone carrying this T cell receptor (beta chain) with many counts. The sample originates from a study of T-cell reconstitution after alpha-beta-depleted transplantation in children. CDR1 is DFQATT and CDR2 is SNEGSKA in the germline V gene (reference sequence). The CDR3 loop spans 14 amino acids. V shed 5 bases and J 13 bases; nucleotides not matched to a gene: 9. A TCRbeta library incorporating unique molecular identifiers was prepared. TCRdb reanalysed the PCR reads using MiXCR and keeps one entry per CDR3 protein. The repertoire holds some 390,000 distinct CDR3 sequences, with about a fifth as singletons.

The sample here was PBMCs from the stem cell graft donor, taken from the stem cell graft. The TCR was taken from a human donor who donated a stem cell graft to a child with acute myeloid leukemia. V and J are TRBV20-1 and TRBJ2-1; TRBD2 aligns across 15 bases. The CDR3 region has the DNA TGCAGTGCTTTCCGGACTAGCGGGAGGGCCGAACAGTTCTTC. Translated, it gives CSAFRTSGRAEQFF.